This is a list of T cell receptor beta chains from one sample in a study of T cells in tuberculosis. Repertoires were generated with immunoSEQ multiplex PCR, while TCRdb's copy carries only in-frame clones and drops some. The sample lists around 41,000 clones, approximately 94% occurring once. Sequenced sample: PBMCs. The source of these receptors is a donor aged 10-29 years with latent tuberculosis or without tuberculosis infection. Some clones in this sample may be carry-over from other donors' samples. CDR3s include the opening cysteine and the closing phenylalanine or tryptophan. Fields, in order: CDR3 DNA, CDR3 protein, D gene, J gene, V gene, CDR3 length, clone size. The D gene is left open where the match is weak. A clone size is listed for some rows: how often the clone was seen (once, few, many), or a class if it is expanded.

TGCGCCAGCAGCCAAGGGAGGGCCACCGGGGAGCTGTTTTTT,CASSQGRATGELFF,NA,TRBJ2-2,TRBV4-3,14,NA
TGTGCCAGCAGCTCTAACGTCAGGTATTCAGGCGGCTACACCTTC,CASSSNVRYSGGYTF,NA,TRBJ1-2,TRBV28,15,NA
TGTGCCAGTACTAGCGGGAGCGCTGGCGGGGAGCTGTTTTTT,CASTSGSAGGELFF,TRBD2,TRBJ2-2,TRBV5-4,14,NA
TGTGCCAGCAGCCAAGTAGCAAGCGGGAGGGATACGCAGTATTTT,CASSQVASGRDTQYF,TRBD2,TRBJ2-3,TRBV4-2,15,NA
TGTGCCAGCAGCACGGGACTAGCGGAAACCAATGAGCAGTTCTTC,CASSTGLAETNEQFF,TRBD2,TRBJ2-1,TRBV4-2,15,few
TGTGCCATCAGTGGAGAGCGGTTCAATCAGCCCCAGCATTTT,CAISGERFNQPQHF,NA,TRBJ1-5,TRBV10-3,14,NA
TGCGCCAGCAGCTTGGTTTCACAACACACAGATACGCAGTATTTT,CASSLVSQHTDTQYF,NA,TRBJ2-3,TRBV5-1,15,NA
TGTGCCAGCAGCTTGAGGCAGGGAGGGAGCGAGCAGTACTTC,CASSLRQGGSEQYF,TRBD2,TRBJ2-7,TRBV5-4,14,NA
TGTGCCAGCAGCCATCTAAGGGAGAGTCAGCCCCAGCATTTT,CASSHLRESQPQHF,NA,TRBJ1-5,TRBV7-8,14,once
TGTGCCAGCAGCTTAGATCACGGGAATGAGCAGTTCTTC,CASSLDHGNEQFF,NA,TRBJ2-1,TRBV11-2,13,NA
TGCGCCAGCAGCCTCGACAGGGCAGGGAGCACAGATACGCAGTATTTT,CASSLDRAGSTDTQYF,TRBD1,TRBJ2-3,TRBV4-3,16,NA
TGTGCCAGTAGTTCAGGCACTGAAGCTTTCTTT,CASSSGTEAFF,NA,TRBJ1-1,TRBV19,11,NA
TGTGCCAGCAGTTTTAGAAGTAAATACTACGAGCAGTACTTC,CASSFRSKYYEQYF,NA,TRBJ2-7,TRBV27,14,NA
TGTGCCAGCAGCTTGCGGCGGAGACTGAACACCGGGGAGCTGTTTTTT,CASSLRRRLNTGELFF,NA,TRBJ2-2,TRBV5-4,16,NA
TGTGCCACCAGTAGAAAAGGTTGGAGTTATAGCAATCAGCCCCAGCATTTT,CATSRKGWSYSNQPQHF,NA,TRBJ1-5,TRBV15,17,NA
TGTGCCAGCAGTTTGGGACAGGGCATGTCCTACGAGCAGTACTTC,CASSLGQGMSYEQYF,TRBD1,TRBJ2-7,TRBV27,15,once
TGTGCCAGCTCACCATACAATAGCAATCAGCCCCAGCATTTT,CASSPYNSNQPQHF,NA,TRBJ1-5,TRBV18,14,NA
TGTGCCAGCAGTTTCACACGGAGGACTGAAGCTTTCTTT,CASSFTRRTEAFF,NA,TRBJ1-1,TRBV5-6,13,NA
TGTGCCAGCAGCCCGAGGGACAGGGGGAAAGAGACCCAGTACTTC,CASSPRDRGKETQYF,TRBD1,TRBJ2-5,TRBV5-8,15,NA
TGTGCCAGCAGCCAAGATGATGGACAGGGAGGGGGGAATGAGCAGTTCTTC,CASSQDDGQGGGNEQFF,NA,TRBJ2-1,TRBV4-2,17,NA
TGTGCCAGCAGTGAACTTGGGGCGGGAGTATGGGAGCAGTACTTC,CASSELGAGVWEQYF,TRBD2,TRBJ2-7,TRBV6-1,15,NA
TGTGCCAGCAGTCTAATCGGGGAAAAACTGTTTTTT,CASSLIGEKLFF,NA,TRBJ1-4,TRBV28,12,NA
TGTGCCAGCAGCTCTTTACTAGCGGGAGGGCTCTACGAGCAGTACTTC,CASSSLLAGGLYEQYF,TRBD2,TRBJ2-7,TRBV28,16,NA
TGTGCCAGCAATCCGGGTATCACCTACAATGAGCAGTTCTTC,CASNPGITYNEQFF,NA,TRBJ2-1,TRBV6-1,14,NA
TGTGCCTGGACTCCCCGGGATCTCGTAACTGGGGAGCAGTACTTC,CAWTPRDLVTGEQYF,NA,TRBJ2-7,TRBV30,15,NA
TGCGCCAGCAGCCACAGATATGGGATAGCGGGAGGGAGCACCGGGGAGCTGTTTTTT,CASSHRYGIAGGSTGELFF,TRBD2,TRBJ2-2,TRBV4-3,19,NA
TGTGCCAGCAGCGTAGGTTCGCAGGGCAGCGACTACGAGCAGTACTTC,CASSVGSQGSDYEQYF,NA,TRBJ2-7,TRBV9,16,once
TGTGCCAGCAGTTTGCCAGGGGGTCATTTGGCTTTCTTT,CASSLPGGHLAFF,TRBD1,TRBJ1-1,TRBV28,13,NA
TGTGCCAGCTCGCAAAATGGCGGCTTCAAATATGGCTACACCTTC,CASSQNGGFKYGYTF,NA,TRBJ1-2,TRBV18,15,NA
TGTGCCAGCAGGCGTTCGGGACTCCGCACCTACGAGCAGTACTTC,CASRRSGLRTYEQYF,NA,TRBJ2-7,TRBV11-2,15,NA
TGCGCCAGCAGCCAAGTGGGGGCGGTTACCCAGTGGTACGAGCAGTACTTC,CASSQVGAVTQWYEQYF,NA,TRBJ2-7,TRBV4-1,17,NA
TGTGCCAGCAGCTTGGGACAGGGGGCAGTAGGGACTGAAGCTTTCTTT,CASSLGQGAVGTEAFF,TRBD1,TRBJ1-1,TRBV11-2,16,NA
TGTGCCAGTAGCCTATCCACAGAATACGAGCAGTACTTC,CASSLSTEYEQYF,NA,TRBJ2-7,TRBV19,13,NA
TGCGCCAGCAGCTCAGCAGACTCTAACTATGGCTACACCTTC,CASSSADSNYGYTF,NA,TRBJ1-2,TRBV5-1,14,NA
TGTGCCAGCAGTTATTTCAGCGGAACCTACGAGCAGTACTTC,CASSYFSGTYEQYF,NA,TRBJ2-7,TRBV6-5,14,medium-sized
TGTGCCAGCAGCCCCGGGACAGGGCGAACCTACGAGCAGTACTTC,CASSPGTGRTYEQYF,TRBD1,TRBJ2-7,TRBV5-4,15,once
TGTGCCAGCACAGAACAGGGGACTGGCTACACCTTC,CASTEQGTGYTF,TRBD1,TRBJ1-2,TRBV25-1,12,once
TGCGCCAGCAGCCACCGGACAGGGGGACTAGCGGGAGTTAAGGACGAGCAGTACTTC,CASSHRTGGLAGVKDEQYF,TRBD2,TRBJ2-7,TRBV4-1,19,NA
TGTGCCAGCAGCTCTCGAGGCCTTGAGCAGTTCTTC,CASSSRGLEQFF,NA,TRBJ2-1,TRBV7-3,12,NA
TGTGCCAGCAGCTTAGAGCGGGGGCCCTCCTACGAGCAGTACTTC,CASSLERGPSYEQYF,TRBD2,TRBJ2-7,TRBV7-8,15,NA